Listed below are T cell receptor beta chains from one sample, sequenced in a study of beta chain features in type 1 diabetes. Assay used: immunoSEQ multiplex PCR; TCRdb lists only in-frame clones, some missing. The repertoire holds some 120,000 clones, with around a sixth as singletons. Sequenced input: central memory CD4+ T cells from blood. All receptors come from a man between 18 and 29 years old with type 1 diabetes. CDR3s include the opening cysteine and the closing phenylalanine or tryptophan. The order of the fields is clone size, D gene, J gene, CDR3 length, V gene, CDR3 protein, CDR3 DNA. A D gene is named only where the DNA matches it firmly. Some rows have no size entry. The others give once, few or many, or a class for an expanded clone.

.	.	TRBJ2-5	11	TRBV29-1	CSVYQGETQYF	TGCAGCGTTTATCAAGGGGAGACCCAGTACTTC
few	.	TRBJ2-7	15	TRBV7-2	CASSPSPHQGNEQYF	TGTGCCAGCAGTCCCAGCCCCCATCAGGGTAACGAGCAGTACTTC
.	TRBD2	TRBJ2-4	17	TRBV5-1	CASSWGLAGGAKNIQYF	TGCGCCAGCAGCTGGGGACTAGCGGGGGGAGCCAAAAACATTCAGTACTTC
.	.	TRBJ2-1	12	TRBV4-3	CASSLARGEQFF	TGCGCCAGCAGCCTCGCGAGGGGTGAGCAGTTCTTC
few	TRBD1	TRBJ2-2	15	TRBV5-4	CASKGDRDNTGELFF	TGTGCCAGTAAGGGGGACAGGGATAACACCGGGGAGCTGTTTTTT
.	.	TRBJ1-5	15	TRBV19	CASTNLASANQPQHF	TGTGCCAGTACCAACCTAGCGTCCGCGAATCAGCCCCAGCATTTT
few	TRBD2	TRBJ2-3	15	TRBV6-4	CASSVLAGMTDTQYF	TGTGCCAGCAGTGTTTTAGCGGGGATGACAGATACGCAGTATTTT
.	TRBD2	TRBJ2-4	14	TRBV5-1	CASSLSGTRNIQYF	TGCGCCAGCAGCTTGTCCGGGACTAGGAACATTCAGTACTTC
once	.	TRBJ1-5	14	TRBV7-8	CASSLRISNQPQHF	TGTGCCAGCAGCTTACGCATCTCAAATCAGCCCCAGCATTTT
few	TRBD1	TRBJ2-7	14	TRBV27	CASSARTGTNEQYF	TGTGCCAGCAGCGCCAGGACAGGGACGAACGAGCAGTACTTC
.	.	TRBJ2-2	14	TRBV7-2	CASSVGDGTGELFF	TGTGCCAGCAGCGTTGGGGACGGAACAGGGGAGCTGTTTTTT
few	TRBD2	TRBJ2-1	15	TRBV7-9	CASSSGTSGFSEQFF	TGTGCCAGCTCCTCCGGGACTAGCGGGTTTAGTGAGCAGTTCTTC
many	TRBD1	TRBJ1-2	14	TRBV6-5	CASTKDREDYGYTF	TGTGCCAGCACTAAGGACAGGGAGGACTATGGCTACACCTTC
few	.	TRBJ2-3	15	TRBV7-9	CASSLPGQSTDTQYF	TGTGCCAGCAGCTTACCGGGACAAAGCACAGATACGCAGTATTTT
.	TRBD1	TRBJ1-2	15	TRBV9	CASSVEGQGLSGYTF	TGTGCCAGCAGCGTAGAGGGACAGGGCTTAAGTGGCTACACCTTC